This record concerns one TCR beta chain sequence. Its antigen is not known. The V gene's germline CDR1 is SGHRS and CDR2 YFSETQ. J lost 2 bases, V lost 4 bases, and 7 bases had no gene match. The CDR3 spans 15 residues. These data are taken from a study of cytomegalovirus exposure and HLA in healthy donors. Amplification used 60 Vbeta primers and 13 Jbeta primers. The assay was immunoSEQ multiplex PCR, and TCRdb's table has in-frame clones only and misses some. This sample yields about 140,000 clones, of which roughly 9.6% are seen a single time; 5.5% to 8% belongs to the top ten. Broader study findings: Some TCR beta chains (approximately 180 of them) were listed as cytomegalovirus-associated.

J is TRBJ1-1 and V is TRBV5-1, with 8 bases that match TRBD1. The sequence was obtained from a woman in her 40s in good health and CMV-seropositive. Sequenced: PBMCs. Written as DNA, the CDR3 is TGCGCCAGCAGCCGCCCGGACAGGGCAAACACTGAAGCTTTCTTT. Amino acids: CASSRPDRANTEAFF.